This record concerns one TCR beta chain sequence. Its target is not known. Regarding time point: blood 2 weeks post-SBRT. Treatment meaning: 15 Gy SBRT to primary tumor, nephrectomy 4 weeks later. The tumor was a clear cell renal cell carcinoma. The assay was immunoSEQ multiplex PCR, and TCRdb's table has in-frame clones only and misses some. Here the sample spans more than 95,000 clones, about four fifths being singletons. This entry comes from a study of radiation and T cells in renal cell carcinoma. Overall study results and limits: Pretreatment tumor biopsies were lacking, so baseline clonotypes are unknown. Top tumor clonotypes rose in blood 2 weeks post-radiation, then contracted.

CDR1 is MGHRA and CDR2 is YSYEKL in the germline V gene. The CDR3 runs 18 residues. The ends lost 5 bases at V and 2 bases at J; junction bases unmatched: 12. Sequencing was performed on blood, taken from a patient whose treatment included radiotherapy and nephrectomy. This receptor was identified in a middle-aged man with renal cell carcinoma. J is TRBJ1-2 and V is TRBV4-1, with 12 bases that match TRBD1. DNA of the CDR3: TGCGCCAGCAGCGAGGGACAGGGGGCCCTTAACAGGAACTATGGCTACACCTTC. Encoded protein: CASSEGQGALNRNYGYTF.